This T cell receptor (beta chain) is from a study of T cell repertoires in cytomegalovirus infection. The overall study: Recently described HLA-C-restricted plus well-studied HLA-B-restricted CMV epitopes were used. Signatures in public TCR beta sequences pointed to both CMV infection and matching HLA type.

Comment on this clonotype: Its antigen is undetermined.

Study conclusions and caveats: Cumulative frequency of public TCR beta families picked out carriers of CMV plus the relevant HLA. What dominated the ex vivo response were HLA-C-restricted CMV-specific TCR beta clonotypes.

TCRdb redid the calling of the reads with MiXCR, one entry per CDR3 protein. The data contain roughly 860,000 distinct CDR3 sequences, around a third of them seen just once; the ten biggest clones take up 9.5% to 15%. The sequence was collected from a human donor in good health (CMV status not recorded). Some clones in this sample may be carry-over from other donors' samples. The material was cultured CD8+ T cells from PBMCs, obtained from culture after CMV antigen stimulation.

The CDR3 nucleotides are TGTGCCAGCAGCTTGTCGGGGCCCACAGATACGCAGTATTTT. Amino acids: CASSLSGPTDTQYF. The chain joins TRBV7-8 to TRBJ2-3; possibly TRBD1 or TRBD2 for D (5 bases each). The germline CDR1 and CDR2 sequences are SGHVS and FQNEAQ. The ends were cut back, 3 bases at V and 2 bases at J, with 9 bases in the middle. This CDR3 region has 14 residues.